The subject of this entry is one TCR beta chain. The antigen remains undetermined. The CDR3 extends 3 residues past the end of the read, so its final part is completed from the germline J gene. Unmatched junction bases numbered 6, after V lost 10 bases and J lost 4 bases. The CDR3 runs to 13 residues. CDR1 and CDR2 from the germline V gene are SNHLY and FYNNEI. This entry comes from a study of T cell clonality in common variable immunodeficiency. Study-wide results and caveats: Authors noted CVID clonality's cause needs subpopulation repertoire sequencing. Reportedly, TCR beta sequences from common variable immunodeficiency showed fewer deletions and N-nucleotide insertions.

TCRdb's copy holds only in-frame clones and misses some; the assay was immunoSEQ multiplex PCR. In total the sample includes about 33,000 clones, none of them seen once. The source material was peripheral blood mononuclear cells. The chain has TRBV2 and TRBJ2-3; 9 bases are a match to TRBD2. This receptor was identified in a human donor with common variable immunodeficiency. The CDR3 bases that were read are TGTGCCAATTGGCGGGGGGGGCCAGATACG. Translated, it gives CANWRGGPDT. The CDR3 in its entirety is CANWRGGPDTQYF.